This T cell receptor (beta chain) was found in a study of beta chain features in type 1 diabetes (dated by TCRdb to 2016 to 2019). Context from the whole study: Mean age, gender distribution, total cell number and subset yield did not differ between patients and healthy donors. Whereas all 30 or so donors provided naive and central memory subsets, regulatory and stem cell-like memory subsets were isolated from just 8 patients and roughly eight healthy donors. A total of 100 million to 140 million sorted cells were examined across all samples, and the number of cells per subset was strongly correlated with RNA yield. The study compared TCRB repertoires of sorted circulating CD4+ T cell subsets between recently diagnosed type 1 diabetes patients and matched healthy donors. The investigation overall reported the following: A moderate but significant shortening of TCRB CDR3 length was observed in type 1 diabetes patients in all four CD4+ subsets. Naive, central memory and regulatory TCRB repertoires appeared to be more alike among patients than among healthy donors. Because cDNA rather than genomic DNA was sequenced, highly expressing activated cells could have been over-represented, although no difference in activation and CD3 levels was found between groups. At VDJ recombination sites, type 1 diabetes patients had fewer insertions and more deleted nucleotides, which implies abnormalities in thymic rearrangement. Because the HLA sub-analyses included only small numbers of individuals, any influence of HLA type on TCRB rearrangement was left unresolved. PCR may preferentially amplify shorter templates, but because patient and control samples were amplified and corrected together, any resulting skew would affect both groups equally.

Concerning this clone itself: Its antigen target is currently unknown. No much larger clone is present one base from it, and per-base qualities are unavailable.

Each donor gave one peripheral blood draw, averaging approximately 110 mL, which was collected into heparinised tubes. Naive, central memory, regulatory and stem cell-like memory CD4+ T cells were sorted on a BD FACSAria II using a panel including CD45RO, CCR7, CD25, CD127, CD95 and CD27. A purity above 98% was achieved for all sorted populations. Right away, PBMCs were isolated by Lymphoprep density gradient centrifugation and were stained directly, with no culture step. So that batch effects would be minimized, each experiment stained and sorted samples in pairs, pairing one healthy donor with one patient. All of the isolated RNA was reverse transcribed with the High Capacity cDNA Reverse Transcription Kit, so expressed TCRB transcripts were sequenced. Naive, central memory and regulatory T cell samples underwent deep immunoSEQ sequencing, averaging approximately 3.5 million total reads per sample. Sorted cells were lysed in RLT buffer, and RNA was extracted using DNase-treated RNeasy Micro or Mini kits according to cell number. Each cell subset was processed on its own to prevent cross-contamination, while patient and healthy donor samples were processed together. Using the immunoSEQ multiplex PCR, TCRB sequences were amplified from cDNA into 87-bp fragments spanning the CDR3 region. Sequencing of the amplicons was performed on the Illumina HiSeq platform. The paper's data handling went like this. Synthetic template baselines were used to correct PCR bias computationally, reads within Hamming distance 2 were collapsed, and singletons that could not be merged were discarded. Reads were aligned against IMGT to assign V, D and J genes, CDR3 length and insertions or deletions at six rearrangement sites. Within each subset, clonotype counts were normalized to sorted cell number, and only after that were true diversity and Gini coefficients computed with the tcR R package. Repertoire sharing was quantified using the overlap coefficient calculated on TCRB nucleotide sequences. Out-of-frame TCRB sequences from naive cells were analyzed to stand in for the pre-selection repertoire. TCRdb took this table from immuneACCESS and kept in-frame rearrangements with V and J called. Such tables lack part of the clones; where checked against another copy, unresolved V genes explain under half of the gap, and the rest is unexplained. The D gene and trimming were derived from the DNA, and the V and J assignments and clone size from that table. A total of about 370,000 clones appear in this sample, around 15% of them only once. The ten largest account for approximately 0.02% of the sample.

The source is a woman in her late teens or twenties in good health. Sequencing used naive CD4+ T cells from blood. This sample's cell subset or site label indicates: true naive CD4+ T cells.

The DNA reads as follows: TGTGCCAGCAGCAACAGCTACGAGCAGTACTTC. Translated, this gives CASSNSYEQYF. The rearrangement combines TRBV7-9 with TRBJ2-7, with no reliable assignment of the D segment. Trimming costs V 5 bases and J 3 bases, and their ends lie 5 bases apart. Measured from the cysteine to the phenylalanine, the CDR3 is 11 residues long. Only the CDR3 DNA stays, 33 bases, in frame from base 1. The germline V gene (reference sequence) yields SEHNR for CDR1 and FQNEAQ for CDR2.